The rows below give T cell receptor beta chains drawn from one sample of a study of CD8+ T cells in alopecia areata. The protocol was immunoSEQ multiplex PCR, while the TCRdb copy is restricted to in-frame clones and leaves out a portion. The top ten clones hold around 1.8% of a sample with roughly 180,000 clones, over 55% of them seen once. The sample in question was CD4+ T cells sorted from blood, obtained at week 0. These receptors all stem from a human donor with alopecia areata. The CDR3 runs from the conserved cysteine through the conserved F or W. Each record gives: D gene, clone size, J gene, V gene, CDR3 DNA, CDR3 protein. The D gene is left open where the match is weak. Only some rows state a clone size, as once, few, many or a class for expanded clones.

.,few,TRBJ2-3,TRBV29-1,TGCAGCGTTGAAGATAACGTTTTGGATACGCAGTATTTT,CSVEDNVLDTQYF
TRBD1,.,TRBJ2-5,TRBV11-2,TGTGCCAGCAGCTTAGGGACAGGGAGCGAGACCCAGTACTTC,CASSLGTGSETQYF
TRBD2,few,TRBJ2-1,TRBV5-1,TGCGCCAGCAGCTTGGCCCTCAGCGGGGGGGCCAATGAGCAGTTCTTC,CASSLALSGGANEQFF
TRBD2,few,TRBJ2-7,TRBV5-4,TGTGCCAGCAGCTTGGAACCGGGACTAGTATCCTACGAGCAGTACTTC,CASSLEPGLVSYEQYF
.,.,TRBJ2-7,TRBV29-1,TGCAGCGTTGAAGAGGGGCTCAGGCCCCACGAGCAGTACTTC,CSVEEGLRPHEQYF
.,.,TRBJ2-1,TRBV6-1,TGTGCCAGCATCGACTTCTATGGGCTTGAGCAGTTCTTC,CASIDFYGLEQFF
TRBD1,.,TRBJ2-7,TRBV7-6,TGTGCCAGCAGCTTAGCTGCAGGGGGCGAGCAGTACTTC,CASSLAAGGEQYF
TRBD2,few,TRBJ2-3,TRBV29-1,TGCAGCGTCGCCGCTAGCGGGGGGGCCTCAGATACGCAGTATTTT,CSVAASGGASDTQYF
TRBD1,once,TRBJ1-3,TRBV30,TGTGCCGGACAGGACAGCTCTGGAAACACCATATATTTT,CAGQDSSGNTIYF
.,.,TRBJ1-2,TRBV11-2,TGTGCCAGCAGCTTAGAATCCGGCTATGGCTACACCTTC,CASSLESGYGYTF
.,.,TRBJ2-1,TRBV29-1,TGCAGCGGCGGGTATGGGGACAATGAGCAGTTCTTC,CSGGYGDNEQFF
.,few,TRBJ1-5,TRBV5-1,TGCGCCAGCAGCTTGGCGTCCGGGAACCAGCCCCAGCATTTT,CASSLASGNQPQHF
.,.,TRBJ2-6,TRBV11-2,TGTGCCAGCAGCTTAGATCTCCTCATTGGGGCCAACGTCCTGACTTTC,CASSLDLLIGANVLTF
TRBD1,.,TRBJ1-1,TRBV7-2,TGTGCCAGCAGCGCACAGGGGGGCACTGAAGCTTTCTTT,CASSAQGGTEAFF
.,.,TRBJ2-5,TRBV30,TGTGCCTGGAGTGTGGACAGTCAACAAGAGACCCAGTACTTC,CAWSVDSQQETQYF
.,.,TRBJ2-4,TRBV7-2,TGTGCCAGCAGCTTGGACAGCCAAGCCAAAAACATTCAGTACTTC,CASSLDSQAKNIQYF
.,.,TRBJ1-1,TRBV25-1,TGTGCCAGCAGTGCTACAGGAAACACTGAAGCTTTCTTT,CASSATGNTEAFF
.,.,TRBJ1-1,TRBV29-1,TGCAGCGTTGAGGGGCTAGTGAACACTGAAGCTTTCTTT,CSVEGLVNTEAFF
TRBD2,few,TRBJ2-1,TRBV29-1,TGCAGCGTTAAACGGGGGGGCTCATACAATGAGCAGTTCTTC,CSVKRGGSYNEQFF
TRBD1,.,TRBJ2-7,TRBV4-3,TGCGCCAGCAGCGGCCCGGGGACAGGGTTTCACGAGCAGTACTTC,CASSGPGTGFHEQYF
.,.,TRBJ1-5,TRBV30,TGTGCCTGGAGTGTCCCGCAGGGCAATCAGCCCCAGCATTTT,CAWSVPQGNQPQHF
.,.,TRBJ1-2,TRBV30,TGTGCCTGGAGTGTTCAACCCTCGGGCAGTGGCTACACCTTC,CAWSVQPSGSGYTF
.,.,TRBJ1-4,TRBV7-2,TGTGCCAGCAGCTCATCCGGACGAGCAACTAATGAAAAACTGTTTTTT,CASSSSGRATNEKLFF
.,few,TRBJ2-1,TRBV21-1,TGTGCCAGCTCCCTGCCCCCTAAGACTAGGTCCCTCTACAATGAGCAGTTCTTC,CASSLPPKTRSLYNEQFF
.,.,TRBJ1-1,TRBV29-1,TGCAGCGTTGAAGGGGTACACACTGAAGCTTTCTTT,CSVEGVHTEAFF
.,once,TRBJ1-5,TRBV7-2,TGTGCCAGCAGCAAAGACTCGGGTTATCAGCCCCAGCATTTT,CASSKDSGYQPQHF
TRBD1,.,TRBJ1-2,TRBV29-1,TGCAGCGTTGGCGAAGGGGGCGCCTGGGGCTACACCTTC,CSVGEGGAWGYTF
.,.,TRBJ2-3,TRBV9,TGTGCCAGCAGCAACACAGATACGCAGTATTTT,CASSNTDTQYF
.,.,TRBJ1-1,TRBV7-9,TGTGCCAGCAGCTTATCGGGAACCCTCCTCGCTGAAGCTTTCTTT,CASSLSGTLLAEAFF
TRBD1,.,TRBJ1-1,TRBV4-3,TGCGCCAGCAGCCAAGCCGACCGGACAGGGCCGAACACTGAAGCTTTCTTT,CASSQADRTGPNTEAFF
.,few,TRBJ2-1,TRBV9,TGTGCCAGCAGCGCCCGGGTAGCGGAATACAATGAGCAGTTCTTC,CASSARVAEYNEQFF
.,.,TRBJ2-1,TRBV20-1,TGCAGTGCTAGGTTGGACAATGAGCAGTTCTTC,CSARLDNEQFF
.,few,TRBJ2-1,TRBV10-3,TGTGCCATCAGCAACCTACAGGATGAGCAGTTCTTC,CAISNLQDEQFF
.,.,TRBJ2-7,TRBV11-3,TGTGCCAGCAGCTTAGGGATGGGCGAGCAGTACTTC,CASSLGMGEQYF
TRBD1,.,TRBJ2-1,TRBV30,TGTGCCTGGAGTGTCCGCCCGGGACAGGGTCACTCCTACAATGAGCAGTTCTTC,CAWSVRPGQGHSYNEQFF
TRBD2,.,TRBJ2-5,TRBV27,TGTGCCAGCAGTACTCCGGGACTAGCGGGGGTGGCCCAGTACTTC,CASSTPGLAGVAQYF
TRBD1,.,TRBJ1-4,TRBV29-1,TGCAGCGCGCGACCGGGACAGGGGAATGAAAAACTGTTTTTT,CSARPGQGNEKLFF
TRBD1,.,TRBJ2-5,TRBV4-1,TGCGCCAGCAGCCAAGGGACAGGGGTAAATGAAGAGACCCAGTACTTC,CASSQGTGVNEETQYF
TRBD1,.,TRBJ2-7,TRBV6-6,TGTGCCAGCACCCCAAGGACAGGCGCCTACGAGCAGTACTTC,CASTPRTGAYEQYF
.,.,TRBJ2-1,TRBV4-3,TGCGCCAGCAGCCAAGTAACAGGAAATGAGCAGTTCTTC,CASSQVTGNEQFF
.,.,TRBJ2-1,TRBV11-2,TGTGCCAGCAGCTTAGACTGGCGCCACGGGCAGTTCTTC,CASSLDWRHGQFF